This T cell receptor (beta chain) derives from a study of T-cell reconstitution after alpha-beta-depleted transplantation in children. Unique molecular identifiers featured in how the TCRbeta library was prepared. TCRdb re-derived calls from the PCR reads in MiXCR, one entry per CDR3 protein. The sample gives roughly 400,000 distinct CDR3 sequences, roughly 20% of which show up once; 3.5% to 4% is in the top ten. This clonotype was seen at least ten times. J gave up 3 bases and V 4 bases, and 9 bases lay outside the gene matches. There are 17 residues in the CDR3. Germline V gene lookup returns CDR1 ENHRY and CDR2 SYGVKD.

The receptor was derived from a human donor who donated a stem cell graft to a child with acute myeloid leukemia. Sequencing was performed on PBMCs from the stem cell graft donor, taken from the stem cell graft. The chain is built from TRBV10-3 and TRBJ1-4, with 9 bases that match TRBD1. This CDR3 reads CAISVGTGNEANEKLFF. CDR3 in DNA: TGTGCCATCAGTGTCGGGACAGGGAATGAGGCTAATGAAAAACTGTTTTTT.